These 15 T cell receptor beta chains were sequenced from one sample in a study of response to subunit inactivated influenza vaccine. MiXCR, run by TCRdb on the RT-PCR reads, gives a single entry per CDR3 protein. The profile shows approximately 520,000 distinct CDR3 sequences, 16% of them singletons. The sequencing used CD4+ T cells sorted from PBMCs, collected about 23 months after vaccination. These receptors all stem from a man aged 50-75 years who received an inactivated influenza vaccine.

V gene TRBV29-1 combines with J gene TRBJ1-1, with a possible D match to TRBD1 (5 bases). This CDR3 has 14 residues. Trimming took off 4 bases at V and 1 base at J, with 13 bases between the two ends. The germline V gene has CDR1 SQVTM and CDR2 ANQGSEA. CDR3 protein: CSVGRRDQNTEAFF. The CDR3 DNA reads TGCAGCGTTGGGCGGCGGGACCAGAACACTGAAGCTTTCTTT.

This clonotype has a handful of counts. V and J are TRBV10-3 and TRBJ2-7; TRBD1 agrees at 7 bases. CDR1 and CDR2 from the germline V gene are ENHRY and SYGVKD. The CDR3 has 15 residues. Germline trimming cut 1 base from V and 5 bases from J; bases unmatched to any gene: 8. This chain's CDR3 is CAISEWQGVPNEQYF. CDR3 DNA: TGTGCCATCAGTGAGTGGCAGGGGGTCCCCAACGAGCAGTACTTC.

This clonotype appeared a single time. Germline and junction disagree at one end, which may indicate a read error. The rearrangement joins TRBV11-1 to TRBJ2-7, with a possible D match to TRBD2 (6 bases). Germline CDR1 is SGHAT and CDR2 is FQDESV (reference sequence). The CDR3 contains 12 residues. The CDR3 here is CTSSLVADEQYF. The CDR3 DNA reads as TGTACCAGCAGCTTAGTAGCGGACGAGCAGTACTTC.

At least ten counts were recorded for this clonotype. The chain recombines TRBV7-2 with TRBJ2-1; TRBD2 aligns across 10 bases. CDR3 size: 17 residues. Germline V gene sequence: CDR1 SGHTA, CDR2 FQGNSA. The junction had 10 bases not matched to a gene; V was cut back by 1 base and J by 7 bases. The DNA for the CDR3 is TGTGCCAGCAGCTTAGTTAGTAGCGGGAGGTTTGGTAATGAGCAGTTCTTC. This translates into CASSLVSSGRFGNEQFF.

This clonotype was recorded at least ten times. V and J are TRBV7-3 and TRBJ2-1; 10 nucleotides line up with TRBD2. Germline V gives CDR1 SGHTA, CDR2 FQGTGA. The CDR3 spans 18 residues. Germline trimming cut 5 bases from V and 8 bases from J; bases unmatched to any gene: 18. The CDR3 DNA reads TGTGCCAGCAGCCCTAACCCGGGTCCTAGCGGGAGTTTGTATGAGCAGTTCTTC. Translating it yields CASSPNPGPSGSLYEQFF.

This clonotype was recorded only once. This sequence joins TRBV7-2 and TRBJ2-3; the match to TRBD2 covers 11 bases. The J segment lost 5 bases and the V segment lost 4 bases, leaving 2 bases of the junction unmatched. The CDR3 covers 14 residues. Per germline, CDR1 SGHTA and CDR2 FQGNSA. CDR3 DNA sequence: TGTGCCAGCAGCTCTAGCGGGGGGATAGATACGCAGTATTTT. It translates to CASSSSGGIDTQYF.

This clonotype showed up just a few times. The chain links TRBV7-6 to TRBJ1-3; possible D gene TRBD1, 6 bases. The CDR3 is made up of 15 amino acids. The V end lost 4 bases, the J end lost 4 bases, and 14 bases lay between the germline ends. The V gene's germline CDR1 is SGHVS and CDR2 FNYEAQ. CDR3 region: CASSSRGSGGNTIYF. As DNA, the CDR3 is TGTGCCAGCAGCTCTAGGGGGAGTGGGGGAAACACCATATATTTT.

There are many counts of this clonotype. The chain links TRBV12-3 or TRBV12-4 to TRBJ1-5; tentatively, D is TRBD1 (5 bases). The V gene lost 6 bases and the J gene lost 0 bases, with 15 bases spanning the gap. The CDR3 runs 16 residues. The CDR3 is CASSRAGQGSNQPQHF. CDR3 DNA sequence: TGTGCCAGCAGCCGCGCCGGGCAGGGTAGCAATCAGCCCCAGCATTTT.

The table lists this clonotype with a few counts. The chain recombines TRBV29-1 with TRBJ1-1; no reliable D call. Trimming removed 4 bases at V and 4 bases at J, with 13 bases between. Germline V gives CDR1 SQVTM, CDR2 ANQGSEA. The CDR3 covers 13 residues. The CDR3 DNA follows: TGCAGCGTTGGTCAGCGGTTGAGCACTGAAGCTTTCTTT. Its protein is CSVGQRLSTEAFF. Full variable domain (outside the CDR3, taken from reference TRBV29-1 and TRBJ1-1): SAVISQKPSRDICQRGTSLTIQCQVDSQVTMMFWYRQQPGQSLTLIATANQGSEATYESGFVIDKFPISRPNLTFSTLTVSNMSPEDSSIYLCSVGQRLSTEAFFGQGTRLTVV.

V usage is TRBV6-2 or TRBV6-3 and J usage is TRBJ1-2; TRBD1 matches at 7 bases. There are 15 residues in the CDR3. J was trimmed by 7 bases and V by 4 bases; bases with no gene match: 12. Germline CDR1 is MNHEY and CDR2 is SVGEGT. The CDR3 nucleotides read TGTGCCAGCAGTTCCGGGACAGCAACTCTCCCTGGCTACACCTTC. It yields the protein CASSSGTATLPGYTF.

The CDR3 DNA follows: TGTGCCAGCACCTCCCATGTGAACACTGAAGCTTTCTTT. Its translation is CASTSHVNTEAFF. The chain employs TRBV12-3 or TRBV12-4 and TRBJ1-1; D gene ambiguous. This CDR3 comprises 13 residues. V was clipped by 7 bases and J by 0 bases, with 9 bases between them.

This clonotype occurred a few times. This rearrangement joins TRBV6-1 to TRBJ2-7, with 10 bases aligning to TRBD1. Germline lookup yields CDR1 MNHNS and CDR2 SASEGT. The CDR3 consists of 16 residues. V was clipped by 6 bases and J by 2 bases; unmatched bases: 10. CDR3 nucleotide sequence: TGTGCCAGCAGGGAAAAACCGGGACAGGGGACCTACGAGCAGTACTTC. Amino acid sequence: CASREKPGQGTYEQYF.

Only a few counts were recorded for this clonotype. V gene TRBV5-1 combines with J gene TRBJ1-2; TRBD1 is a possible D gene (5 bases). Trimming stripped 0 bases from V and 2 bases from J, with 11 bases between. Germline V lookup: CDR1 SGHRS, CDR2 YFSETQ. The CDR3 has 15 residues. CDR3: CASSLDGRGNYGYTF. In DNA form, the CDR3 reads TGCGCCAGCAGCTTGGATGGACGGGGGAACTATGGCTACACCTTC.

In its sample, this clonotype was seen many times. The V gene is TRBV6-1, the J gene TRBJ1-2; 8 bases are shared with TRBD1. The CDR3 has 14 amino acids. From germline, CDR1 is MNHNS and CDR2 SASEGT. The ends lost 6 bases at V and 2 bases at J; junction bases unmatched: 5. The CDR3 reads CASSPRQGNYGYTF. CDR3 DNA sequence: TGTGCCAGCAGCCCAAGACAGGGGAACTATGGCTACACCTTC.

The V and J genes are TRBV20-1 and TRBJ2-1, with a tentative D call TRBD1 (6 bases). V lost 3 bases and J lost 6, with 9 bases in between. This CDR3 comprises 12 residues. Germline CDR1 DFQATT, CDR2 SNEGSKA (reference sequence). CDR3 DNA: TGCAGTGCTAGTACGGACAGCAATGAGCAGTTCTTC. Translating it yields CSASTDSNEQFF.